This TCR beta chain was captured in a study of beta chain features in type 1 diabetes. Study-wide results and caveats: Lower insertion and higher deletion counts appeared at VDJ junctions in type 1 diabetes patients. TCRB rearrangement may or may not be influenced by HLA type; here this remained unresolved.

Expressed TCRB transcripts were sequenced, since all the RNA that had been isolated was reverse transcribed. Repertoires were generated with immunoSEQ multiplex PCR, while TCRdb's copy carries only in-frame clones and drops some. The table has around 300,000 clones, 14% seen once; the top ten hold 6.7%. This CDR3 has 12 amino acids. Looked up from germline, CDR1 is SEHNR and CDR2 is FQNEAQ (reference sequence). V was cut by 8 bases and J by 3 bases, with 8 bases left in between. In regard to this clone: Its cognate antigen is unknown.

The gene calls are TRBV7-9 and TRBJ1-5; D is possibly TRBD1 (6 bases). This TCR derives from a man under 40 in good health. Sequenced material: central memory CD4+ T cells from blood. The CDR3 sequence: CASRDNNQPQHF. The CDR3 nucleotides are TGTGCCAGCCGGGACAACAATCAGCCCCAGCATTTT.